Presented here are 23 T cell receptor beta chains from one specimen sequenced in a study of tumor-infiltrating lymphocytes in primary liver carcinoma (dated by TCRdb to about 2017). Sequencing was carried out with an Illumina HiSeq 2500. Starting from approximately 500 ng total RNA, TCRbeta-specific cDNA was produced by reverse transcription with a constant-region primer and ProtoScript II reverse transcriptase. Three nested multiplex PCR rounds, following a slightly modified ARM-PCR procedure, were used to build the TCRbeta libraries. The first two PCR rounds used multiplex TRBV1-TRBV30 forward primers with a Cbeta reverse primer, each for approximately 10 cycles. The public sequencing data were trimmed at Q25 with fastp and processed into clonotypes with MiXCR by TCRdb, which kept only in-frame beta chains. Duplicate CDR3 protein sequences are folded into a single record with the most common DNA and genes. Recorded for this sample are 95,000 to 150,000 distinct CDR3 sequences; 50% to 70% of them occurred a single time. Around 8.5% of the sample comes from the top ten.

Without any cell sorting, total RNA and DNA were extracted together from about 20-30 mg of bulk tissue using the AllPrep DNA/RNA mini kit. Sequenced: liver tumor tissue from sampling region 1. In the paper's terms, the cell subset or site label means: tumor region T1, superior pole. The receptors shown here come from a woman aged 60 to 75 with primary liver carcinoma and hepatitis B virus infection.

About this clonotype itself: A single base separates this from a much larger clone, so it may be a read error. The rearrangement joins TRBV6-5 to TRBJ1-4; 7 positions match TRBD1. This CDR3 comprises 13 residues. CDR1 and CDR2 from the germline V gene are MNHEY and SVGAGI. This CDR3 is CASSRRTGEQLFF. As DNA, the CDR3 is TGTGCCAGCAGCCGCCGGACAGGTGAACAACTGTTTTTT.

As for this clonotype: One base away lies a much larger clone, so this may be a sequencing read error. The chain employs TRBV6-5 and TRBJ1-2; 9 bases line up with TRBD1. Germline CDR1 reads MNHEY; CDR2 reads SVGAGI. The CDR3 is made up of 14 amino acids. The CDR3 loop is CTSRRDRANYGYTF. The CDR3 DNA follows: TGTACCAGCAGAAGGGACAGGGCTAACTATGGCTACACCTTC.

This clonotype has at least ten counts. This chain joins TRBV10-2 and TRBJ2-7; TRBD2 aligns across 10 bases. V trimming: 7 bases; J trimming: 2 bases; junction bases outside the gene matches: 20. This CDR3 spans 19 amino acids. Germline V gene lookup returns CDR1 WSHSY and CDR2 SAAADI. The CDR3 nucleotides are TGCGCCAGCACTCCTTGGGGTAGCGGGAGGAACGGGGCGACCTACGAGCAGTACTTC. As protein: CASTPWGSGRNGATYEQYF.

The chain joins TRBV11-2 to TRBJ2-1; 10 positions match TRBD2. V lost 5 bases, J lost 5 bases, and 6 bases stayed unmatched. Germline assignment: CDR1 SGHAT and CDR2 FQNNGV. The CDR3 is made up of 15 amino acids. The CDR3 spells CASSLGLAINNEQFF. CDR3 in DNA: TGTGCCAGCAGCCTGGGACTAGCGATAAACAATGAGCAGTTCTTC.

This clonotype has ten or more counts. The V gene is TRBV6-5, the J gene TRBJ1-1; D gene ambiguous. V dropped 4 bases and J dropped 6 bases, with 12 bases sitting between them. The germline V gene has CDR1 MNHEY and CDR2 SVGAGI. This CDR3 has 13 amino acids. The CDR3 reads CASSSPGVAEAFF. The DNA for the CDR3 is TGTGCCAGCAGTTCCCCCGGCGTCGCTGAAGCTTTCTTT.

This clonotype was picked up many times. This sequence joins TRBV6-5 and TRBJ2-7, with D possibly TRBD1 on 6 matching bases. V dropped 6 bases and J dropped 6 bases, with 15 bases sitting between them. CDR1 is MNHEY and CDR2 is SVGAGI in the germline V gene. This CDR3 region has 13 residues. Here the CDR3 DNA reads TGTGCCAGCAGCCGCCCTCAGGGGAGCGAGCAGTACTTC. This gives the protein CASSRPQGSEQYF.

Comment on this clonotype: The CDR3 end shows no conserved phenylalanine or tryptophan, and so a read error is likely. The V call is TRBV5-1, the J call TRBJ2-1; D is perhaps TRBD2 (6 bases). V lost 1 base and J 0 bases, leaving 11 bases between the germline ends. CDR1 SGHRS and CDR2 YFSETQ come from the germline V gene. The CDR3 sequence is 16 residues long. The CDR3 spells CASSLFQTSSYNEQFS. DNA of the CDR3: TGCGCCAGCAGCTTGTTTCAGACTAGCTCCTACAATGAGCAGTTCTCC.

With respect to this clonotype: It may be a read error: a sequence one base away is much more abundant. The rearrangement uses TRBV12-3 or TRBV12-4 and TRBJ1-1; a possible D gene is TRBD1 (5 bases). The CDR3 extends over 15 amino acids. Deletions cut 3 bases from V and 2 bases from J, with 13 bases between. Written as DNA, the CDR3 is TGTGCCAGCAGTTTGGGTGTGGGACGTAACACTGAAGCTTTCTTT. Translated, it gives CASSLGVGRNTEAFF.

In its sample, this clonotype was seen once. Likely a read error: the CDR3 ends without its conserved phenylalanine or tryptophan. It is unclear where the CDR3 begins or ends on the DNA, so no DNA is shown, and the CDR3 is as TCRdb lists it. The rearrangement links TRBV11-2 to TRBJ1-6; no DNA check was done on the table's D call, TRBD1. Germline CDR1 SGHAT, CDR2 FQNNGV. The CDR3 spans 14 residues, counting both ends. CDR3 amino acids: CASSLDPGNSPLRS.

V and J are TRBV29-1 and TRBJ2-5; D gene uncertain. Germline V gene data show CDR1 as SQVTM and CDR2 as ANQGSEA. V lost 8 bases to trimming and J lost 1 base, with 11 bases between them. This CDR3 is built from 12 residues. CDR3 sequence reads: CSFLWGQETQYF. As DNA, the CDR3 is TGCAGCTTCCTGTGGGGCCAAGAGACCCAGTACTTC.

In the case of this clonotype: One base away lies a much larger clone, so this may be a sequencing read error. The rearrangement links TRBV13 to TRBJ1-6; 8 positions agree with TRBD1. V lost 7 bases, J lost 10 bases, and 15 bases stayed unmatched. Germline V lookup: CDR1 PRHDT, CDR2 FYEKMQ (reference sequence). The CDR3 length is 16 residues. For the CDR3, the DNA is TGTGCCAGCAACCCCAAGGCCGGGACAGGAATCTCACCCCTCCACTTT. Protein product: CASNPKAGTGISPLHF.

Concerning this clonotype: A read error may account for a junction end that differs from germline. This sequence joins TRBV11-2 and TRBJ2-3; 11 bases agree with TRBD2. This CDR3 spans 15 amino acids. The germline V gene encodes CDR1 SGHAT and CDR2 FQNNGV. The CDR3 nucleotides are TGTGTCAGCAGGCCTGGACTAGCGGGCCCAGATACGCAATATTTT. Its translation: CVSRPGLAGPDTQYF.

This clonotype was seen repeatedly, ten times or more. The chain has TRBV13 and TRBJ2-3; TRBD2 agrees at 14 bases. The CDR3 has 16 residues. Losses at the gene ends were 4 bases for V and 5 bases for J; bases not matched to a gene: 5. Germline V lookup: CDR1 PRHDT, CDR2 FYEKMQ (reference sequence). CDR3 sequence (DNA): TGTGCCAGCAGCTCGACTAGCGGGAGGGCCCAAGATACGCAGTATTTT. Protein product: CASSSTSGRAQDTQYF.

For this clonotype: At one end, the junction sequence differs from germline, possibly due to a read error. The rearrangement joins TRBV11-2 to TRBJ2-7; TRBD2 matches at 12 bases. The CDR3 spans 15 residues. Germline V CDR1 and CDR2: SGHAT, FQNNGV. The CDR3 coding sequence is TGTACCAGCAGCTTTAGGACTAGCGGGACGGGCGAACAGTACTTC. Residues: CTSSFRTSGTGEQYF.

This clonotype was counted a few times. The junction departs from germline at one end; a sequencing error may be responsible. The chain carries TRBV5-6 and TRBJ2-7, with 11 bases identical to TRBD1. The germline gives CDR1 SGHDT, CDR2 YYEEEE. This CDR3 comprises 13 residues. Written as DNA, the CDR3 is TGTGCCAACAGCAGAGGACAGGGGGCCGAGCAGTACTTC. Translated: CANSRGQGAEQYF.

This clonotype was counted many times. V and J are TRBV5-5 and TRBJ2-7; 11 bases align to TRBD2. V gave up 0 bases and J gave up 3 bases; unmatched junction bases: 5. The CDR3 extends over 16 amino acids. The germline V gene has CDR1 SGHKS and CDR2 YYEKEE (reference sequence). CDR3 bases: TGTGCCAGCAGCTTGGGCTCCGGGACTAGCGGCTACGAGCAGTACTTC. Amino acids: CASSLGSGTSGYEQYF. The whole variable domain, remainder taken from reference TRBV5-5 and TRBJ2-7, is DAGVTQSPTHLIKTRGQQVTLRCSPISGHKSVSWYQQVLGQGPQFIFQYYEKEERGRGNFPDRFSARQFPNYSSELNVNALLLGDSALYLCASSLGSGTSGYEQYFGPGTRLTVT.

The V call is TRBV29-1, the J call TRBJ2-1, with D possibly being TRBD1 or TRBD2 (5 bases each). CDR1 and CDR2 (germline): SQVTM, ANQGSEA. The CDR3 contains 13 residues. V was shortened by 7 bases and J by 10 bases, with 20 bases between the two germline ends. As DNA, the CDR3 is TGCAGCGCTCTCGGGGACCACCACGACGAGCAGTTCTTC. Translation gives CSALGDHHDEQFF.

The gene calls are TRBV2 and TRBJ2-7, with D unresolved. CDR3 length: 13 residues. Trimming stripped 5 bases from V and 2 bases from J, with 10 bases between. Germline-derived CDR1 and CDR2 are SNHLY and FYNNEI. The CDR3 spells CASSPTETYEQYF. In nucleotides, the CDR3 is TGTGCCAGCAGTCCGACCGAGACCTACGAGCAGTACTTC.

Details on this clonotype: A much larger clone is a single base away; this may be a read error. CDR3 residues: CTSSQELAGGPYEQYF. CDR3 bases: TGTACCAGCAGCCAAGAACTAGCGGGAGGCCCATACGAGCAGTACTTC. The gene calls are TRBV4-2 and TRBJ2-7, with 12 bases fitting TRBD2. CDR1 and CDR2 from the germline V gene are LGHNA and YNFKEQ. There are 16 residues in the CDR3.

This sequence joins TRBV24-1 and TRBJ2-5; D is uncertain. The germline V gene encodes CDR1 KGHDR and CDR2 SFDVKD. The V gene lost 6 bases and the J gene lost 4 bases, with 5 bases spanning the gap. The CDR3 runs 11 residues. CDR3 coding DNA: TGTGCCACCAGTCTTGCAGAGACCCAGTACTTC. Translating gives CATSLAETQYF.

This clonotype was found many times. The CDR3 protein is CASSLRGKGIGYEQYF. CDR3 nucleotide sequence: TGTGCCAGCAGTTTACGGGGGAAAGGGATCGGCTACGAGCAGTACTTC. The chain recombines TRBV12-3 or TRBV12-4 with TRBJ2-7, with a tentative D call TRBD2 (6 bases). This CDR3 is built from 16 residues. Deletions cut 2 bases from V and 3 bases from J, with 17 bases between.

CDR3 sequence reads: CANSQAGQGADGYTF. CDR3 DNA: TGTGCCAATAGCCAAGCGGGACAGGGGGCGGATGGCTACACCTTC. The V gene is TRBV14, the J gene TRBJ1-2; 12 nucleotides line up with TRBD1. This CDR3 is built from 15 residues. Germline V gene data show CDR1 as SGHDN and CDR2 as FVKESK. The ends lost 10 bases at V and 6 bases at J; junction bases unmatched: 12.

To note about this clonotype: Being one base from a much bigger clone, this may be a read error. CDR3 sequence reads: CVSSKKGQGATEAFF. In DNA form, the CDR3 reads TGTGTCAGCAGTAAAAAGGGACAGGGGGCCACTGAAGCTTTCTTT. The chain carries TRBV6-1 and TRBJ1-1; TRBD1 agrees at 12 bases. CDR3 length equals 15 residues. Germline V gives CDR1 MNHNS, CDR2 SASEGT.